This TCR beta chain stems from a study of T cell repertoires in cytomegalovirus infection. The overall study: Selection of CMV epitopes for the study included recently identified HLA-C-restricted and well-studied HLA-B-restricted ones. An indication of both CMV infection and matching HLA type came from public TCR beta signatures. Study-wide results and caveats: The response measured ex vivo was dominated by TCR beta clonotypes (HLA-C-restricted and CMV-specific).

CDR1 is MNHNS, CDR2 SASEGT, per germline. This CDR3 has 14 amino acids. V was clipped by 5 bases and J by 6 bases, with 17 bases between them. Regarding this clonotype: The target antigen is unknown.

Using its own MiXCR run on the reads, TCRdb lists one record per CDR3 protein. The sample holds approximately 730,000 distinct CDR3 sequences, around a third seen once. Material: cultured PBMCs, obtained from culture after CMV antigen stimulation. The chain recombines TRBV6-1 with TRBJ2-7; D is possibly TRBD2 (6 bases). The receptor was isolated from a human donor in good health (CMV status not recorded). Some clones in this sample may be carry-over from other donors' samples. The CDR3: CASSYTGVFREQYF. The CDR3 DNA reads TGTGCCAGCAGTTACACGGGAGTCTTTCGCGAGCAGTACTTC.